Sequencing of this T cell receptor beta chain was carried out in a study of regulatory T cells in long-lasting Graves disease. This clonotype was counted between two and nine times. Its antigen is currently unknown. Time point meaning: newly diagnosed GD, antithyroid drugs for less than 3 months. PBMC RNA served as the TCR library source. Findings of the study overall: The TCR repertoire of persistent Graves' patients was less diverse than that of newly diagnosed ones. Exclusively peripheral blood, rather than thyroid tissue, was studied.

Sequencing libraries for TCR beta were prepared with iRepertoire HTBI primers and Arm-PCR of CDR3 regions. TCRdb passed the multiplex PCR reads through MiXCR, listing each CDR3 protein once. The sample records about 540,000 distinct CDR3 sequences, about 13% being singletons. Germline V gives CDR1 DFQATT, CDR2 SNEGSKA (reference sequence). This CDR3 comprises 17 residues. Germline trimming cut 7 bases from V and 2 bases from J; bases unmatched to any gene: 19. This sample was also put to use in a study of T cells in Graves' hyperthyroidism and ophthalmopathy. That source adds: Hyperthyroidism had been newly diagnosed in patients aged 18 to 65, and its duration was under 2 months.

The material sequenced was peripheral blood mononuclear cells (PBMCs), taken at new diagnosis, from a patient treated with antithyroid drugs. The chain carries TRBV20-1 and TRBJ2-5; 7 nucleotides agree with TRBD2. The clonotype was recovered from a man younger than 45 with Graves disease. CDR3 loop: CSVVGSGVWGRQETQYF. Written as DNA, the CDR3 is TGCAGTGTTGTAGGGAGCGGGGTATGGGGGAGACAAGAGACCCAGTACTTC.